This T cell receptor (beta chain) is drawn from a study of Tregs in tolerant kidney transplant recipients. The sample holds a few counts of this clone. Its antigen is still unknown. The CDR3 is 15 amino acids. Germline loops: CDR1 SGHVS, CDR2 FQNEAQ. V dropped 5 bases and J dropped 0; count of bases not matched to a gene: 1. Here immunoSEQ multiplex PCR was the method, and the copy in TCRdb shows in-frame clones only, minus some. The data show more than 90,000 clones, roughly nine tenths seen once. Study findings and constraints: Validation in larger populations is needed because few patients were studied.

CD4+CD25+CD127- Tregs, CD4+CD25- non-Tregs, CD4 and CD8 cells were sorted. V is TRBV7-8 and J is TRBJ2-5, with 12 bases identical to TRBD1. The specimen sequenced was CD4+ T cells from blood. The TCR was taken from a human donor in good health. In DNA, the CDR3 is TGTGCCAGCAGCCGGGACAGGGGGCACCAAGAGACCCAGTACTTC. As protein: CASSRDRGHQETQYF.